Listed below are T cell receptor beta chains from one sample, sequenced in a study of shared clonotypes between healthy human individuals. This table comes from immunoSEQ multiplex PCR, and its TCRdb copy is limited to in-frame clones, with some not included. The data show around 1.1 million clones, 78% seen once. Sequences were obtained from memory CD4+ T cells from PBMCs. Receptor source: a man between 18 and 35 years old in good health. Some clones in this sample may be carry-over from other donors' samples. Each CDR3 is given with its conserved first and last residue. The D gene is left open where the match is weak. Where a row states a size, it is once, few, many or the class of an expanded clone; other rows omit it.

J: TRBJ2-1; D: TRBD2; V: TRBV27; size: few; DNA: TGTGCCAGCAGTCTACAAACTAGCGGGGGGTACAATGAGCAGTTCTTC; CDR3: CASSLQTSGGYNEQFF
J: TRBJ1-1; D: NA; V: TRBV25-1; size: NA; DNA: TGTGCCAGCAGTGAGCGGAACACTGAAGCTTTCTTT; CDR3: CASSERNTEAFF
J: TRBJ1-3; D: NA; V: TRBV15; size: NA; DNA: TGTGCCACCAGCAGAGATTTCGAAAACACCATATATTTT; CDR3: CATSRDFENTIYF
J: TRBJ1-1; D: NA; V: TRBV6-6; size: NA; DNA: TGTGCCAGCAGTTACTCGAACCTCAACACTGAAGCTTTCTTT; CDR3: CASSYSNLNTEAFF
J: TRBJ1-3; D: NA; V: TRBV5-1; size: once; DNA: TGCGCCAGCAGCTTGGGGACATCTGGAAACACCATATATTTT; CDR3: CASSLGTSGNTIYF
J: TRBJ1-1; D: NA; V: TRBV9; size: NA; DNA: NA; CDR3: CASSVGAGNEAFF
J: TRBJ2-1; D: TRBD2; V: TRBV25-1; size: NA; DNA: TGTGCCAGCAGTGAACGAGCTAGCGGGGGTAACAATGAGCAGTTCTTC; CDR3: CASSERASGGNNEQFF
J: TRBJ1-2; D: NA; V: TRBV28; size: NA; DNA: TGTGCCAGCAGTTTACAGCAGGGTGGCTACACCTTC; CDR3: CASSLQQGGYTF
J: TRBJ2-7; D: NA; V: TRBV28; size: NA; DNA: TGTGCCAGCAGTTTGGGGGTAACCTACGAGCAGTACTTC; CDR3: CASSLGVTYEQYF
J: TRBJ2-4; D: NA; V: TRBV4-3; size: NA; DNA: TGCGCCAGCAGCCAAGACCGCCAAAACATTCAGTACTTC; CDR3: CASSQDRQNIQYF
J: TRBJ2-1; D: TRBD2; V: TRBV27; size: few; DNA: TGTGCCAGCTCGGGACTAGCAGTTTTGGATGAGCAGTTCTTC; CDR3: CASSGLAVLDEQFF
J: TRBJ2-7; D: NA; V: TRBV5-8; size: NA; DNA: TGTGCCAGCAGCTCATCCGGGACCCTTCGCTACGAGCAGTACTTC; CDR3: CASSSSGTLRYEQYF
J: TRBJ1-2; D: TRBD1; V: TRBV2; size: NA; DNA: TGTGCCAGCAGTTCGGACAGGGTGGCGGGCTACACCTTC; CDR3: CASSSDRVAGYTF
J: TRBJ2-6; D: NA; V: TRBV6-1; size: NA; DNA: TGTGCCAGCACCATATCCCCGTCTGGGGCCAACGTCCTGACTTTC; CDR3: CASTISPSGANVLTF
J: TRBJ2-5; D: TRBD1; V: TRBV11-2; size: NA; DNA: TGTGCCAGCAGCCTCAGGGGGCGTTCAGAGACCCAGTACTTC; CDR3: CASSLRGRSETQYF
J: TRBJ2-5; D: NA; V: TRBV30; size: NA; DNA: TGTGCCTGGAGGGCGGGGACCCGGGGGGAGACCCAGTACTTC; CDR3: CAWRAGTRGETQYF
J: TRBJ2-1; D: NA; V: TRBV15; size: once; DNA: TGTGCCACCAGCAGGGTCCCGGGACCACCTAATGAGCAGTTCTTC; CDR3: CATSRVPGPPNEQFF
J: TRBJ1-1; D: NA; V: TRBV11-1; size: NA; DNA: TGTGCCAGCAGCTTACGTCCGGCAGTCCCCTTTGAAGCTTTCTTT; CDR3: CASSLRPAVPFEAFF
J: TRBJ1-5; D: NA; V: TRBV28; size: once; DNA: TGTGCCAGCAGTCTAACCTATCAGCCCCAGCATTTT; CDR3: CASSLTYQPQHF
J: TRBJ1-2; D: NA; V: TRBV6-6; size: once; DNA: TGTGCCAGCAGTTACGCAGGGACAAACGGCTACACCTTC; CDR3: CASSYAGTNGYTF
J: TRBJ1-4; D: TRBD1; V: TRBV5-1; size: NA; DNA: TGCGCCAGCAGCAAAGGGGACAGCGTCTCGGAAAAACTGTTTTTT; CDR3: CASSKGDSVSEKLFF
J: TRBJ1-1; D: NA; V: TRBV5-1; size: NA; DNA: TGCGCCAGCAGCTTGACAGGTCGGAACACTGAAGCTTTCTTT; CDR3: CASSLTGRNTEAFF
J: TRBJ2-5; D: NA; V: TRBV10-3; size: NA; DNA: TGTGCCATCAGCCCTACTTCAGGCCAAGAGACCCAGTACTTC; CDR3: CAISPTSGQETQYF
J: TRBJ2-2; D: TRBD2; V: TRBV11-3; size: many; DNA: TGTGCCAGCGGAGCGGGAGTGGGTACCGGGGAGCTGTTTTTT; CDR3: CASGAGVGTGELFF
J: TRBJ1-3; D: TRBD1; V: TRBV5-1; size: many; DNA: TGCGCCAGCAGCTGGGGGCGACAGGGGCTCTCTGGAAACACCATATATTTT; CDR3: CASSWGRQGLSGNTIYF
J: TRBJ2-5; D: TRBD2; V: TRBV7-2; size: NA; DNA: TGTGCCAGCAGCTTAGTGGCTAGCGGGGGGGAGACCCAGTACTTC; CDR3: CASSLVASGGETQYF
J: TRBJ2-3; D: NA; V: TRBV29-1; size: NA; DNA: TGCAGCGTTGAGGGTACTTCTGGCACAGATACGCAGTATTTT; CDR3: CSVEGTSGTDTQYF
J: TRBJ2-7; D: NA; V: TRBV19; size: NA; DNA: TGTGCCAGTAGCCGAGGGGGGCTAGCGGACTCCTACGAGCAGTACTTC; CDR3: CASSRGGLADSYEQYF
J: TRBJ1-4; D: TRBD1; V: TRBV4-2; size: few; DNA: TGTGCCAGCAGCCTTACGGGACAGGGGGCAGGGGATGAAAAACTGTTTTTT; CDR3: CASSLTGQGAGDEKLFF
J: TRBJ2-7; D: TRBD2; V: TRBV28; size: NA; DNA: TGTGCCAGCACATCGGGGGGGGCCGGCTCCTACGAGCAGTACTTC; CDR3: CASTSGGAGSYEQYF
J: TRBJ2-2; D: NA; V: TRBV11-3; size: NA; DNA: TGTGCCAGCAGCTTAGTCGCTGGCACCGGGGAGCTGTTTTTT; CDR3: CASSLVAGTGELFF
J: TRBJ2-7; D: TRBD1; V: TRBV18; size: NA; DNA: TGTGCCAGCTCACCGTCGGGACAGGGGTTCTACGAGCAGTACTTC; CDR3: CASSPSGQGFYEQYF
J: TRBJ1-4; D: NA; V: TRBV11-2; size: few; DNA: TGTGCCAGCAGCGCCGGGTTGGGGGCAAGGGGTGAAAAACTGTTTTTT; CDR3: CASSAGLGARGEKLFF
J: TRBJ1-2; D: NA; V: TRBV28; size: NA; DNA: TGTGCCAGCAGTCCAAATGCTAACTATGGCTACACCTTC; CDR3: CASSPNANYGYTF
J: TRBJ1-4; D: NA; V: TRBV6-1; size: NA; DNA: TGTGCCAGCAGCCCGGTGGCCTCTGAAAAACTGTTTTTT; CDR3: CASSPVASEKLFF
J: TRBJ2-1; D: NA; V: TRBV4-2; size: NA; DNA: TGTGCCAGCAGCCAAGAACCCTCCACCAGCTCCTACAATGAGCAGTTCTTC; CDR3: CASSQEPSTSSYNEQFF
J: TRBJ2-3; D: TRBD2; V: TRBV2; size: NA; DNA: TGTGCCAGCAGTAAGCGGGAGATCTCAGATACGCAGTATTTT; CDR3: CASSKREISDTQYF
J: TRBJ2-1; D: NA; V: TRBV9; size: few; DNA: TGTGCCAGCAGCGGAAGCTCCTACAATGAGCAGTTCTTC; CDR3: CASSGSSYNEQFF
J: TRBJ2-3; D: NA; V: TRBV4-1; size: once; DNA: TGCGCCAGCAGCCAAGAGGGGCGGGACGGCACGCAGTATTTT; CDR3: CASSQEGRDGTQYF
J: TRBJ2-1; D: NA; V: TRBV7-3; size: NA; DNA: TGTGCCAGCAGCTTGGGGGGACTTTACAATGAGCAGTTCTTC; CDR3: CASSLGGLYNEQFF
J: TRBJ2-3; D: NA; V: TRBV6-6; size: NA; DNA: TGTGCCAGCAGGGTTAGCGGCACAGATACGCAGTATTTT; CDR3: CASRVSGTDTQYF
J: TRBJ2-4; D: NA; V: TRBV7-2; size: NA; DNA: TGTGCCAGCAGCTTACCTAGCATTCAGTACTTC; CDR3: CASSLPSIQYF
J: TRBJ2-5; D: NA; V: TRBV5-1; size: NA; DNA: TGCGCCAGCAGCTTGGACTTACAAGAGACCCAGTACTTC; CDR3: CASSLDLQETQYF
J: TRBJ2-3; D: TRBD2; V: TRBV27; size: NA; DNA: TGTGCCAGCAGTATACAACCACCGGGGCTAGCGGGTATTGATACGCAGTATTTT; CDR3: CASSIQPPGLAGIDTQYF
J: TRBJ1-4; D: TRBD1; V: TRBV5-4; size: NA; DNA: TGTGCCAGCAGCTTGTCCTCCGGGACAGGGGATGAAAAACTGTTTTTT; CDR3: CASSLSSGTGDEKLFF
J: TRBJ1-4; D: NA; V: TRBV21-1; size: NA; DNA: TGTGCCAGCAGAAGAAGGACATTACGGCGGGAAAAACTGTTTTTT; CDR3: CASRRRTLRREKLFF
J: TRBJ1-1; D: NA; V: TRBV7-9; size: NA; DNA: TGTGCCAGCAGCTTATTCGGCACAGGGAAGGATCTTTACACTGAAGCTTTCTTT; CDR3: CASSLFGTGKDLYTEAFF
J: TRBJ2-7; D: NA; V: TRBV15; size: NA; DNA: TGTGCCACCAGCAGAGCTGCGAGGAGCTCCTACGAGCAGTACTTC; CDR3: CATSRAARSSYEQYF
J: TRBJ2-5; D: NA; V: TRBV5-6; size: NA; DNA: TGTGCCAGCAGCTTGGGATGGCAAGGGATGGAACAGTACTTC; CDR3: CASSLGWQGMEQYF
J: TRBJ2-7; D: TRBD2; V: TRBV6-5; size: NA; DNA: TGTGCCAGCAGGCTAGCGGGTTACTACGAGCAGTACTTC; CDR3: CASRLAGYYEQYF
J: TRBJ1-1; D: NA; V: TRBV7-3; size: many; DNA: TGTGCCAGCAGCCCAGGGGCAAACACTGAAGCTTTCTTT; CDR3: CASSPGANTEAFF
J: TRBJ2-5; D: TRBD1; V: TRBV7-9; size: NA; DNA: TGTGCCAGCAACCTACGGGGACAGCGGCAAGAGACCCAGTACTTC; CDR3: CASNLRGQRQETQYF
J: TRBJ2-7; D: NA; V: TRBV27; size: NA; DNA: TGTGCCAGCAGTTTAGCCCCGACGGGGGACCACGAGCAGTACTTC; CDR3: CASSLAPTGDHEQYF